This TCR beta chain was obtained from a study of blood T cell repertoires in COVID-19 (dated by TCRdb to 2020 to 2021). About the study as a whole: Samples from collaborators originated in the United States, Italy and Spain and spanned both the acute and convalescent phases of COVID-19. The prospective study material was composed of cDNA or gDNA derived from T cells, B-cell-depleted T cells, or PBMCs. Subjects who had been exposed to COVID-19, were actively infected with it, or had recovered from it provided the deeply sampled blood TCRbeta repertoires that made up the dataset. The repertoires were released in a freely available public database meant as a resource for research on the immune response to SARS-CoV-2. The samples were drawn from the first 160 participants of the ongoing ImmuneRACE study and from roughly 1,300 subjects provided by 6 global collaborators. A de-identified subject ID, COVID-19 status, age in years and sex were almost always included in the sample metadata. Where HLA class I and class II types were available, the types were taken from metadata supplied by the sample provider, not from assay-based typing. The research as a whole found: The amount of clinical and demographic metadata varied by source and participant and was provided uncurated.

Concerning this clone itself: The antigen this receptor binds is unknown. No base quality information exists; no much larger clone differs at one position.

TCRbeta CDR3 regions were amplified from genomic DNA using the immunoSEQ Assay, a bias-controlled multiplex PCR. Regarding the original processing steps: The number of nucleated cells in each sample was estimated from the amplification of reference gene primers within the assay. Sequence reads were collapsed and filtered to measure the absolute abundance of every unique TCRbeta CDR3 rearrangement. Productive Simpson clonality was computed per sample as the square root of Simpson's diversity index over productive rearrangements. TCRdb took this table from immuneACCESS and kept in-frame rearrangements with V and J called. Such tables lack part of the clones; where checked against another copy, unresolved V genes explain under half of the gap, and the rest is unexplained. That table is the source of V, J and clone size, and D and trimming were worked out from the DNA. This sample gives fewer than 350,000 clones in total; about 86% of them show up just once. The ten largest clones add up to roughly 12% of the sample.

The germline V gene encodes CDR1 SGHDT and CDR2 YYEEEE. The CDR3, cysteine through phenylalanine, is 11 amino acids long. The sequence is cut down to CDR3 DNA, 33 bases in frame from base 1. A distance of 4 bases separates the germline ends of V and J, which lose 2 bases and 4 bases respectively. At one collaborating source in Seattle, patients were enrolled during active infection and were followed longitudinally through the course of disease. Whole blood was collected in K2EDTA tubes by collaborating institutions according to the institutions' own protocols. For TCRbeta analysis, collaborators shipped samples as frozen whole blood, isolated PBMCs, or DNA extracted from either of those sample types.

The source material was peripheral blood. The sequence was obtained from a woman in her twenties or thirties with COVID-19, enrolled during active disease. Rearrangement joined TRBV5-6 to TRBJ2-7, with the D gene call left open. The CDR3 loop reads CASSFLYEQYF. The base sequence is TGTGCCAGCAGCTTTTTATACGAGCAGTACTTC.